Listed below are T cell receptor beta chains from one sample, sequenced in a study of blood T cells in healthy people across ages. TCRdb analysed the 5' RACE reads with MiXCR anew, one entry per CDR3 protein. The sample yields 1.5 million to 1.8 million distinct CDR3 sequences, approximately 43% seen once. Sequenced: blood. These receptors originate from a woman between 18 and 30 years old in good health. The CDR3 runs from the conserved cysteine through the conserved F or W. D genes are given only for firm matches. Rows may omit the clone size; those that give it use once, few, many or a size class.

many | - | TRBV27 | CATLSRADTQYF
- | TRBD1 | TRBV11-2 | CASSWPDRAGLSDTQYF
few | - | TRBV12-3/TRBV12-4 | CASSFGSERYEQYF
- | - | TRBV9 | CASSVGWGSMDTQYF
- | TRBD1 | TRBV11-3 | CASSLGQLDTQYF
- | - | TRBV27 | CASSLSQDYGYTF
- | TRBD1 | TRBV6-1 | CASRRTGARYSNQPQHF
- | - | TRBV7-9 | CASSLAPGSFGHEQFF
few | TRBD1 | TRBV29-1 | CSVSTGVNGYTF
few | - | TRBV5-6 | CASSFPGGGNYGYTF
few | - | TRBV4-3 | CASSQFDGETQYF
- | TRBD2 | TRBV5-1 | CASSPGLAGVTQYF
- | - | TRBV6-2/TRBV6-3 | CASSARAGSYNEQFF
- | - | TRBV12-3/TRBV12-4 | CASSSTVSYGYTF
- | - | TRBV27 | CASSPGTWGNQPQHF
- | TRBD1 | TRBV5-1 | CASSFGTGINYGYTF
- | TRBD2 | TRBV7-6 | CASSLGTSGMQFF
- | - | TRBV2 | CASSPWVGELFF
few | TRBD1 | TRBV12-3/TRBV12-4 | CASSSHRGRQQFF
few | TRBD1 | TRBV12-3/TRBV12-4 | CASSWDRVQPQHF
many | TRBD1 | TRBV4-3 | CASSQIGQGNTEAFF
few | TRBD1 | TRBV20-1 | CSAHQQGAVGPQHF
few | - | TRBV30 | CAWSSGVPYNEQFF
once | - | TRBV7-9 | CASTLGAGLSYEQFF
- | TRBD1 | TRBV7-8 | CASSPRQGQPQHF
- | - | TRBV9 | CASSPGQSGVEKLFF
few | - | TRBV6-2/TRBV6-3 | CASISANTYGYTF
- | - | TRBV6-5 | CASTPRWRNYGYTF
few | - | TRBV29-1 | CSGLTATNEKLFF
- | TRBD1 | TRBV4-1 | CASSPLDRANYGCTF
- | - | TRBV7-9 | CASSSHDLKGKGSPLHF
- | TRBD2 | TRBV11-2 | CASSLAGGGQEQYF
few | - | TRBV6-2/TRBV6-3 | CASTSSPSGPVNEQFF
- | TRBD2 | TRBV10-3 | CAALAGQLRYGHNEQFF
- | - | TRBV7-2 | CASSFGQDQYEQYF
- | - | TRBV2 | CASTSGSNQPQHF
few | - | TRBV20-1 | CSARGLRESYEQYF
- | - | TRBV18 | CASSRGVTSSYNEQYF
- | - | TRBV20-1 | CSARETVRGNQPQHF
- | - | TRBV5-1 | CASSFFGPPEETQYF
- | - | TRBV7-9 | CASTPSTEAFF
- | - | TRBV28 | CASSTTVDGYTF
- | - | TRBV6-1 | CASIPLRAFSGNTIYF
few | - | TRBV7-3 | CASSLSPGLGEAFF
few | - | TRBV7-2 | CASSGGGVSTDTQYF
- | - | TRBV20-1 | CSASSRISYNEQFF
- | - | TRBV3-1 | CASSQAGLLEQYF
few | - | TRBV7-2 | CASSLTSTANEQFF